This note documents a single T cell receptor beta chain sequence. This CDR3 has 13 amino acids. Trimming cost V 6 bases and J 0 bases, with 8 bases left between them. Looked up from germline, CDR1 is SQVTM and CDR2 is ANQGSEA. This entry belongs to a study of coeliac disease. The protocol was immunoSEQ multiplex PCR, while the TCRdb copy is restricted to in-frame clones and leaves out a portion. The profile shows some 800 clones, approximately 49% of them singletons. The chain uses TRBV29-1 and TRBJ2-2; weak D call: TRBD1 (5 bases). The sequenced sample was intraepithelial lymphocytes from the gut. The TCR sequence derives from a woman in her fifties or sixties without celiac disease. The CDR3 nucleotides read TGCAGCGTGGCCAGGGCGAACACCGGGGAGCTGTTTTTT. Its protein is CSVARANTGELFF.